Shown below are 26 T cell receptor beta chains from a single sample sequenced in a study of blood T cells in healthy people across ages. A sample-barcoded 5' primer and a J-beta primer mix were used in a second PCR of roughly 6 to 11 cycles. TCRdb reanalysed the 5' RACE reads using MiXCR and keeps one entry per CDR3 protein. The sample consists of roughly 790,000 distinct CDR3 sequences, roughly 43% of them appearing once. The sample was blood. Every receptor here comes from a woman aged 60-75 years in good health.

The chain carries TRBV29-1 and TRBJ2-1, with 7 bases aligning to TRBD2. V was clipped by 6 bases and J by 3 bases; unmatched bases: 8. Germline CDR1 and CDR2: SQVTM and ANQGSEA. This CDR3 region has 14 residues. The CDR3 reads CSVTPGGSYNEQFF. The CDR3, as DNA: TGCAGCGTCACCCCCGGGGGGAGCTACAATGAGCAGTTCTTC.

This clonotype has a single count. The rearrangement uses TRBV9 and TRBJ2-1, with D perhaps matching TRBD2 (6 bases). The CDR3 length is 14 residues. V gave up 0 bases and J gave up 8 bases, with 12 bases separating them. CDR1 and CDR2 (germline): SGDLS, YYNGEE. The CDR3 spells CASSVGTSSDEQFF. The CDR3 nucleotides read TGTGCCAGCAGCGTAGGAACTAGCTCCGATGAGCAGTTCTTC.

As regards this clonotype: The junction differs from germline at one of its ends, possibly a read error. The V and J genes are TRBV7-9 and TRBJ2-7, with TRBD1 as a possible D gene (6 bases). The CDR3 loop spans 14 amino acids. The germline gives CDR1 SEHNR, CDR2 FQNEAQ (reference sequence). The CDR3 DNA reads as TGTGCCAGCAGCTTAGCGGACAGCTCCAACGAGCAGTACTTC. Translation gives CASSLADSSNEQYF. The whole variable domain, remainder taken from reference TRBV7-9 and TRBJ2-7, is DTGVSQNPRHKITKRGQNVTFRCDPISEHNRLYWYRQTLGQGPEFLTYFQNEAQLEKSRLLSDRFSAERPKGSFSTLEIQRTEQGDSAMYLCASSLADSSNEQYFGPGTRLTVT.

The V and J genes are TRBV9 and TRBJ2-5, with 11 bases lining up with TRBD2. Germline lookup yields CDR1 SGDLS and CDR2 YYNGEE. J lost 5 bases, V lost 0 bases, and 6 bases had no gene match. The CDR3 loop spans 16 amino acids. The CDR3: CASSVDSGRAPETQYF. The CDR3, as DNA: TGTGCCAGCAGCGTAGATAGCGGGAGGGCCCCCGAGACCCAGTACTTC.

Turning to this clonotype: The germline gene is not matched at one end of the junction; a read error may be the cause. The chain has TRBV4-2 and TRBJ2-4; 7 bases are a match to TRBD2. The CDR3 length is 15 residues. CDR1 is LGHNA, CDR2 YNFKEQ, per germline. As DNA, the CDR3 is TGTGCCGGCAGCCCTACGGGGGGAGAAAGAAACATTCAGTACTTC. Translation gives CAGSPTGGERNIQYF.

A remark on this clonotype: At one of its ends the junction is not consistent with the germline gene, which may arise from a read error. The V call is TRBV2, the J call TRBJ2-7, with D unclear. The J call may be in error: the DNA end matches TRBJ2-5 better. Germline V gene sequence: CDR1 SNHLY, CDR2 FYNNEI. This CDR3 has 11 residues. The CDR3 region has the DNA TGTTCCAGCAGCAGGAGCGAGACCCAGTACTTC. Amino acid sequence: CSSSRSETQYF.

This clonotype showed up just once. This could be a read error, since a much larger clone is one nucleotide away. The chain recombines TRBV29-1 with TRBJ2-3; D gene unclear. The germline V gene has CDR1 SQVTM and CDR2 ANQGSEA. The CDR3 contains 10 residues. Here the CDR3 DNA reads TGCGGCGCCGCACTAAACTCGCAGTATTTT. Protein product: CGAALNSQYF.

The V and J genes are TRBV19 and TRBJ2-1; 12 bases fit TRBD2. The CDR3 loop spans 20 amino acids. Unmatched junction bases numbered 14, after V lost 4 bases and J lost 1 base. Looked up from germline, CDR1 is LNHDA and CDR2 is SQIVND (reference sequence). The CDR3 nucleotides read TGTGCCAGTAGTAGGTCCCCGGGGTCTAGCGGGAGGGTTTCCTACAATGAGCAGTTCTTC. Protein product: CASSRSPGSSGRVSYNEQFF.

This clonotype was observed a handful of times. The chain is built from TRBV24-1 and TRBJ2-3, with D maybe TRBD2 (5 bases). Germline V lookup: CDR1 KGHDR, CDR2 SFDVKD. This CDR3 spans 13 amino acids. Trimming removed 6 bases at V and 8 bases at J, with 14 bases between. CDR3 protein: CATSSDPGSTQYF. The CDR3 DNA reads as TGTGCCACCAGTTCCGACCCGGGGTCTACGCAGTATTTT.

CDR3 nucleotides: TGCGCCAGCAGCCTGACAGGGGGCTCTGGGGCCAACGTCCTGACTTTC. This codes for CASSLTGGSGANVLTF. V usage is TRBV4-1 and J usage is TRBJ2-6, with 9 bases fitting TRBD1. The CDR3 has 16 amino acids. CDR1 MGHRA and CDR2 YSYEKL come from the germline V gene. Trimming removed 4 bases from V and 0 bases from J; junction bases left unmatched: 1.

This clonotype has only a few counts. The CDR3 loop reads CASILDLSGGNEQFF. The CDR3, as DNA: TGTGCCAGCATCCTCGACCTTAGCGGGGGGAATGAGCAGTTCTTC. V and J are TRBV7-2 and TRBJ2-1; TRBD2 agrees at 10 bases. Germline V lookup: CDR1 SGHTA, CDR2 FQGNSA. V lost 7 bases, J lost 7 bases, and 10 bases stayed unmatched. CDR3 length: 15 residues.

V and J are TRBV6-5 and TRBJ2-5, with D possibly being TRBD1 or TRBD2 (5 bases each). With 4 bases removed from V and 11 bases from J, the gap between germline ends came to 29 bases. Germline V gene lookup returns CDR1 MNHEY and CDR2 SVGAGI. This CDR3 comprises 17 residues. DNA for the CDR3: TGTGCCAGCAGTTCTCTATCCCGGGACCCTGCCGTGTCTGGGCAGTACTTC. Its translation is CASSSLSRDPAVSGQYF.

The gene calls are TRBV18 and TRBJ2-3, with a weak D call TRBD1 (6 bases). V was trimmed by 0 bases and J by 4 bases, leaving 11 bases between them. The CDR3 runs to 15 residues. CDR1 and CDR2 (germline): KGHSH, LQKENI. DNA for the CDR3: TGTGCCAGCTCACCACCGAACAGGGTGCCAGATACGCAGTATTTT. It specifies CASSPPNRVPDTQYF.

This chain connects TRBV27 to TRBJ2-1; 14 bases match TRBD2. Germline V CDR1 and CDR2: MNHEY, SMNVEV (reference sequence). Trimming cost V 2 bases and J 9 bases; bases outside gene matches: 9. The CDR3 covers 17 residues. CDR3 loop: CASSLMTGLAGEVEQFF. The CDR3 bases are TGTGCCAGCAGTTTAATGACGGGACTAGCGGGAGAGGTTGAGCAGTTCTTC.

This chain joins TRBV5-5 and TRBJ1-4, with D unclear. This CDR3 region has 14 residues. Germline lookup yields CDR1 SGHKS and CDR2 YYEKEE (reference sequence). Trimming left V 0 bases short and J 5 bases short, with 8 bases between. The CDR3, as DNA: TGTGCCAGCAGCTTGGTCGGGGTGAATGAAAAACTGTTTTTT. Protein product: CASSLVGVNEKLFF. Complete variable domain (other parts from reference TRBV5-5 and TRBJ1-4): DAGVTQSPTHLIKTRGQQVTLRCSPISGHKSVSWYQQVLGQGPQFIFQYYEKEERGRGNFPDRFSARQFPNYSSELNVNALLLGDSALYLCASSLVGVNEKLFFGSGTQLSVL.

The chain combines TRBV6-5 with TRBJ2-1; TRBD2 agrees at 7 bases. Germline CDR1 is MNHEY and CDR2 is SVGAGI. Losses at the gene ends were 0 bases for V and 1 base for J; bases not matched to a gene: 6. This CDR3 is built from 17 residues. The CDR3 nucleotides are TGTGCCAGCAGTTACTCGGGAGGGGCGAGATCCTACAATGAGCAGTTCTTC. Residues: CASSYSGGARSYNEQFF.

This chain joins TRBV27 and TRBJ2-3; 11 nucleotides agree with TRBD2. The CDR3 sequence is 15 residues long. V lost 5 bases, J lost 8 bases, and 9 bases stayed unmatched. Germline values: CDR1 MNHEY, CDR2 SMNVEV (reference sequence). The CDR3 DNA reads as TGTGCCAGCAGTACACTAGCGGGGGCTCTGGGTACGCAGTATTTT. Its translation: CASSTLAGALGTQYF.

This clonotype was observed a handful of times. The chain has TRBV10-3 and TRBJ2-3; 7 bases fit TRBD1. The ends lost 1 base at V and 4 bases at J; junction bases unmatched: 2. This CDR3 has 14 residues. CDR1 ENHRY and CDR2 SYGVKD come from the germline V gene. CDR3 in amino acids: CAISELTGSDTQYF. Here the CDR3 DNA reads TGTGCCATCAGTGAGTTGACAGGGTCAGATACGCAGTATTTT.

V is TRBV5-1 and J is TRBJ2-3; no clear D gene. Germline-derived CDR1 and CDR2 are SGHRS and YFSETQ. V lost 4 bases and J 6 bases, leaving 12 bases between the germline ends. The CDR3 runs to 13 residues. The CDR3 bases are TGCGCCAGCAGCAAGGATCAGTTGGATACGCAGTATTTT. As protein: CASSKDQLDTQYF.

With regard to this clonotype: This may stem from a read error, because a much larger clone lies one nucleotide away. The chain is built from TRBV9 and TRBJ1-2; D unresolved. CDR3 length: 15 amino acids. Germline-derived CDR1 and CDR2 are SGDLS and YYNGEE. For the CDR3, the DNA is TGTGCCAGCAGCGTAGTTGCGAACTCTAACTATGACTACACCTTC. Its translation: CASSVVANSNYDYTF.

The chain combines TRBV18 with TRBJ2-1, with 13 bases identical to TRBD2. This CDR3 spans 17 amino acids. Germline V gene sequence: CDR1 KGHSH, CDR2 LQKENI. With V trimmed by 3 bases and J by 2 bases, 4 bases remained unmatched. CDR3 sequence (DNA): TGTGCCAGCTCACCTGGACTAGCGGGAGTCCCCTACAATGAGCAGTTCTTC. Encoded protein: CASSPGLAGVPYNEQFF.

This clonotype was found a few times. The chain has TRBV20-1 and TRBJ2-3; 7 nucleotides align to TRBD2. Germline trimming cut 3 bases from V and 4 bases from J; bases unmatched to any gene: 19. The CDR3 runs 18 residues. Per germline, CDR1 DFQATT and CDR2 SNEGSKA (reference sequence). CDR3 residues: CSASYLVRRESRPDTQYF. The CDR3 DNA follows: TGCAGTGCTAGCTATCTCGTGAGGCGGGAGTCCCGCCCAGATACGCAGTATTTT.

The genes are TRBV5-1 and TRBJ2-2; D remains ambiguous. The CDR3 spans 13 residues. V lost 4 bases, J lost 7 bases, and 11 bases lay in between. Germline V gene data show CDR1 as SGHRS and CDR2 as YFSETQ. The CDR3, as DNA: TGCGCCAGCAGCCCCAGCGTGGGCGGGGAGCTGTTTTTT. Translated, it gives CASSPSVGGELFF.

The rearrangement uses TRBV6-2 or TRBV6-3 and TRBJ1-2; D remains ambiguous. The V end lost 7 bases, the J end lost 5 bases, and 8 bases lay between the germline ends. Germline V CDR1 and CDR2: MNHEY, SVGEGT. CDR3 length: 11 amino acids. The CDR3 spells CASIRGYGYTF. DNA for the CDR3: TGTGCCAGCATTCGGGGTTATGGCTACACCTTC.

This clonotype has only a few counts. CDR3 sequence: CAHTPGTGLAYGYTF. CDR3 coding DNA: TGTGCCCATACCCCGGGAACAGGGTTGGCCTATGGCTACACCTTC. This chain uses TRBV10-3 with TRBJ1-2; D is possibly TRBD1 (6 bases). The V end lost 11 bases, the J end lost 4 bases, and 23 bases lay between the germline ends. CDR3 length: 15 residues. CDR1 is ENHRY and CDR2 is SYGVKD in the germline V gene.

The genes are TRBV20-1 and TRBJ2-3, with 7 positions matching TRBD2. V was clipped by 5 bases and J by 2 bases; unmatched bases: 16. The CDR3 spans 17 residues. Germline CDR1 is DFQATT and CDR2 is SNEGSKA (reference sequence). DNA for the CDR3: TGCAGTGCTGTCGGGGTCACAGGAGCGGGGCTCACAGATACGCAGTATTTT. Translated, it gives CSAVGVTGAGLTDTQYF.